The next 10 T cell receptor beta chains were all read from a single sample in a study of shared clonotypes between healthy human individuals. Profiling relied on immunoSEQ multiplex PCR, and the TCRdb table lists in-frame clones only, not all of them. The data show approximately 1,500,000 clones, about 98% seen once. Sequences were obtained from naive CD4+ T cells sorted from blood. The subset denotes: CD45RA+ positively selected. These receptors were obtained from a man aged 25 to 40 in good health.

This clone was detected only once. The chain joins TRBV19 to TRBJ2-3; D gene ambiguous. Germline CDR1 reads LNHDA; CDR2 reads SQIVND (reference sequence). The CDR3 length is 14 residues. Trimming took off 5 bases at V and 5 bases at J, with 14 bases between the two ends. This chain's CDR3 is CASSVQPYKDTQYF. Here the CDR3 DNA reads TGTGCCAGTAGTGTCCAACCCTACAAAGATACGCAGTATTTT.

This clone was seen a single time. The chain couples TRBV19 to TRBJ2-5, with TRBD2 identical over 9 bases. V shed 5 bases and J 2 bases; nucleotides not matched to a gene: 6. The germline CDR1 and CDR2 sequences are LNHDA and SQIVND (reference sequence). The length of the CDR3 is 15 residues. CDR3 amino acids: CASSPREGRQETQYF. CDR3 sequence (DNA): TGTGCCAGTAGTCCGCGGGAGGGCCGGCAAGAGACCCAGTACTTC.

The table lists this clone with a count of one. The junction and the germline gene differ at one end; a read error may be behind it. In DNA form, the CDR3 reads TGTGCCAGCAGCTCCCGGACTAGCGGGATTGGGCTCTTC. It yields the protein CASSSRTSGIGLF. The gene calls are TRBV7-2 and TRBJ2-1, with 12 bases identical to TRBD2. CDR3 length: 13 amino acids. Germline V CDR1 and CDR2: SGHTA, FQGNSA.

The chain employs TRBV6-4 and TRBJ2-5; 11 nucleotides align to TRBD2. Germline-derived CDR1 and CDR2 are MRHNA and SNTAGT. V trimming: 0 bases; J trimming: 5 bases; junction bases outside the gene matches: 8. CDR3 size: 17 residues. CDR3 in amino acids: CASSDSLAGGAGETQYF. The CDR3 nucleotides read TGTGCCAGCAGTGACTCCTTAGCGGGAGGGGCAGGGGAGACCCAGTACTTC.

The V gene is TRBV5-1, the J gene TRBJ2-1, with 9 nucleotides matching TRBD2. Germline CDR1 reads SGHRS; CDR2 reads YFSETQ. Trimming removed 0 bases from V and 9 bases from J; junction bases left unmatched: 7. CDR3 length equals 15 residues. The CDR3 nucleotides read TGCGCCAGCAGCTTGGAGGCTAGCGGGAATCTTGAGCAGTTCTTC. Its protein product is CASSLEASGNLEQFF.

The chain employs TRBV7-9 and TRBJ1-1; D gene uncertain. The CDR3 spans 13 residues. Trimming removed 4 bases from V and 4 bases from J, with 10 bases in between. Germline lookup yields CDR1 SEHNR and CDR2 FQNEAQ (reference sequence). The CDR3 DNA is TGTGCCAGCAGCTCCGGTTGGACCACTGAAGCTTTCTTT. Its protein product is CASSSGWTTEAFF.

The CDR3 DNA is TGTGCCAGCAGTTTATATTCCCACGGCACCGGGGAGCTGTTTTTT. This sequence encodes CASSLYSHGTGELFF. The chain has TRBV27 and TRBJ2-2, with D uncertain. Per the germline V gene, CDR1 is MNHEY and CDR2 is SMNVEV (reference sequence). This CDR3 region has 15 residues. V dropped 1 base and J dropped 4 bases, with 10 bases sitting between them.

The chain couples TRBV5-4 to TRBJ2-5; 11 positions agree with TRBD1. Per the germline V gene, CDR1 is SGHNT and CDR2 is YYREEE (reference sequence). J gave up 2 bases and V 4 bases, and 16 bases lay outside the gene matches. CDR3 length: 19 residues. The CDR3: CASSRPPPDRGLQQETQYF. The DNA of the CDR3 is TGTGCCAGCAGCCGTCCCCCTCCGGACAGGGGGCTGCAGCAAGAGACCCAGTACTTC. Looking up the rest from reference TRBV5-4 and TRBJ2-5 gives the full variable domain: ETGVTQSPTHLIKTRGQQVTLRCSSQSGHNTVSWYQQALGQGPQFIFQYYREEENGRGNFPPRFSGLQFPNYSSELNVNALELDDSALYLCASSRPPPDRGLQQETQYFGPGTRLLVL.

This clone was detected only once. The rearrangement joins TRBV28 to TRBJ1-1, with D uncertain. Per the germline V gene, CDR1 is MDHEN and CDR2 is SYDVKM. V shed 7 bases and J shed 5 bases, with 8 bases lying between them. The CDR3 sequence is 11 residues long. The CDR3 loop is CASKTPTEAFF. CDR3 nucleotide sequence: TGTGCCAGCAAGACACCTACTGAAGCTTTCTTT.

The V gene is TRBV5-8, the J gene TRBJ2-5; no firm D call. This CDR3 region has 13 residues. Trimming removed 3 bases at V and 1 base at J, with 7 bases between. Germline values: CDR1 SGHTS, CDR2 YDEGEE. In nucleotides, the CDR3 is TGTGCCAGCAGCTACGACGGCCAAGAGACCCAGTACTTC. It encodes CASSYDGQETQYF.